The 32 T cell receptor beta chains below come from one sample, sequenced in a study of OX40 agonist ivuxolimab in advanced cancers. Clones were sequenced by immunoSEQ multiplex PCR, and TCRdb holds only the in-frame ones, with some missing. In the table there are tens of thousands of clones, over 65% of which are singletons. The sample here was CD4+ or CD8+ T cells sorted from blood, taken in a trial of the OX40 agonist ivuxolimab. These receptors were collected from an adult with an advanced solid tumor such as melanoma, head and neck, liver or kidney cancer.

As DNA, the CDR3 is TGTGCCAGCAGCCCGGGGACAGGGAAGGGGGACACCGGGGAGCTGTTTTTT. Residues: CASSPGTGKGDTGELFF. V usage is TRBV11-3 and J usage is TRBJ2-2; TRBD1 agrees at 9 bases. CDR3 length equals 17 residues. Trimming at V came to 5 bases and at J to 3 bases, leaving 10 bases not matched to a gene. CDR1 is SGHNT and CDR2 is YENEEA in the germline V gene.

V and J are TRBV5-1 and TRBJ1-5; 9 positions agree with TRBD1. This CDR3 spans 14 amino acids. With V trimmed by 4 bases and J by 2 bases, 1 base remained unmatched. From germline, CDR1 is SGHRS and CDR2 YFSETQ. CDR3 region: CASSRTGGNQPQHF. CDR3 nucleotide sequence: TGCGCCAGCAGCAGGACAGGGGGCAATCAGCCCCAGCATTTT.

This rearrangement joins TRBV5-1 to TRBJ2-7, with 11 bases identical to TRBD1. Looked up from germline, CDR1 is SGHRS and CDR2 is YFSETQ. This CDR3 has 14 amino acids. J was trimmed by 3 bases and V by 4 bases; bases with no gene match: 3. DNA of the CDR3: TGCGCCAGCAGCCAGGGACAGGGGGACTACGAGCAGTACTTC. It is translated as CASSQGQGDYEQYF.

V and J are TRBV7-2 and TRBJ1-4; a weak D match, TRBD1 (6 bases). The CDR3 has 13 amino acids. The V gene's germline CDR1 is SGHTA and CDR2 FQGNSA. V lost 4 bases to trimming and J lost 7 bases, with 10 bases between them. Written as DNA, the CDR3 is TGTGCCAGCAGCTCGCGGACAGTTGAAAAACTGTTTTTT. Translated: CASSSRTVEKLFF.

This rearrangement joins TRBV4-1 to TRBJ2-4; weak D call: TRBD1 (7 bases). The V gene's germline CDR1 is MGHRA and CDR2 YSYEKL. Trimming stripped 3 bases from V and 4 bases from J, with 16 bases between. The CDR3 has 16 residues. This CDR3 is CASSHLEGAGKNIQYF. CDR3 DNA sequence: TGCGCCAGCAGCCACTTGGAGGGGGCGGGGAAAAACATTCAGTACTTC.

The V call is TRBV11-3, the J call TRBJ2-2; the D is unclear. V was clipped by 1 base and J by 0 bases, with 6 bases between them. The germline V gene has CDR1 SGHNT and CDR2 YENEEA. The CDR3 is 15 residues long. CDR3 sequence: CASSLGGTNTGELFF. The CDR3 bases are TGTGCCAGCAGCTTAGGCGGAACGAACACCGGGGAGCTGTTTTTT. Full variable domain (remainder filled in from reference TRBV11-3 and TRBJ2-2): EAGVVQSPRYKIIEKKQPVAFWCNPISGHNTLYWYLQNLGQGPELLIRYENEEAVDDSQLPKDRFSAERLKGVDSTLKIQPAELGDSAVYLCASSLGGTNTGELFFGEGSRLTVL.

On this clone: The junction does not match germline at one end; this may be a read error. The gene calls are TRBV7-3 and TRBJ2-3, with 10 bases fitting TRBD2. Germline V CDR1 and CDR2: SGHTA, FQGTGA. The CDR3 sequence is 15 residues long. The CDR3 nucleotides are TGTGCCAGCAGCCTAACTAGCGGGGTTGGGGATACGCAGTATTTT. This encodes CASSLTSGVGDTQYF.

The genes are TRBV18 and TRBJ1-4; D remains ambiguous. The CDR3 is made up of 13 amino acids. Germline V lookup: CDR1 KGHSH, CDR2 LQKENI. Trimming took off 4 bases at V and 8 bases at J, with 11 bases between the two ends. CDR3 DNA sequence: TGTGCCAGCTCACGTCCGCCCCGAGAAAAACTGTTTTTT. The encoded protein is CASSRPPREKLFF.

In nucleotides, the CDR3 is TGTGCCAGTAGCGAACCAGTCGAGGCTAACTATGGCTACACCTTC. Translation: CASSEPVEANYGYTF. The chain has TRBV19 and TRBJ1-2; no firm D call. This CDR3 comprises 15 residues. Germline V gene lookup returns CDR1 LNHDA and CDR2 SQIVND (reference sequence). The V end lost 6 bases, the J end lost 0 bases, and 14 bases lay between the germline ends.

The gene calls are TRBV7-2 and TRBJ1-2, with 9 positions matching TRBD1. The trim removed 5 bases at V and 8 bases at J, leaving 9 bases unmatched. CDR1 is SGHTA and CDR2 is FQGNSA in the germline V gene. The CDR3 extends over 14 amino acids. The DNA for the CDR3 is TGTGCCAGCAGCCGGGAGGGACAGGGCTTAGGCTACACCTTC. Protein product: CASSREGQGLGYTF.

This chain uses TRBV5-1 with TRBJ1-1; D ambiguous. Looked up from germline, CDR1 is SGHRS and CDR2 is YFSETQ. The CDR3 loop spans 14 amino acids. V was pared by 0 bases and J by 0 bases, with 6 bases between. In DNA form, the CDR3 reads TGCGCCAGCAGCTTGGGGACGATGAACACTGAAGCTTTCTTT. This encodes CASSLGTMNTEAFF.

The chain is built from TRBV14 and TRBJ2-3, with D hard to call. CDR3 size: 13 residues. Trimming pared 4 bases from V and 4 bases from J, leaving 9 bases between. Germline assignment: CDR1 SGHDN and CDR2 FVKESK. CDR3 region: CASSRGGADTQYF. CDR3 sequence (DNA): TGTGCCAGCAGCCGAGGCGGCGCAGATACGCAGTATTTT.

The sample holds a few counts of this clone. This chain links TRBV7-9 with TRBJ1-6; 8 bases are shared with TRBD1. The CDR3 is 14 residues long. Germline CDR1 and CDR2: SEHNR and FQNEAQ (reference sequence). After removal of 5 bases from V and 7 bases from J, the junction contained 4 bases not matched to a gene. The CDR3 protein is CASSMGQENSPLHF. CDR3 DNA sequence: TGTGCCAGCAGCATGGGACAGGAAAATTCACCCCTCCACTTT.

The chain couples TRBV4-1 to TRBJ2-1, with 8 nucleotides matching TRBD2. Germline-derived CDR1 and CDR2 are MGHRA and YSYEKL. V lost 4 bases and J lost 13; bases outside the gene matches: 9. The CDR3 spans 13 residues. CDR3 amino acids: CASSPLIAGHQFF. CDR3 DNA: TGCGCCAGCAGCCCTTTAATAGCGGGACACCAGTTCTTC.

This chain uses TRBV10-2 with TRBJ1-6; D unclear. The CDR3 has 12 residues. V gave up 4 bases and J gave up 7 bases, with 5 bases separating them. Germline CDR1 reads WSHSY; CDR2 reads SAAADI. The CDR3 DNA reads TGCGCCAGCAGTGTGGGGAATTCACCCCTCCACTTT. As protein: CASSVGNSPLHF.

The chain couples TRBV9 to TRBJ1-3; weak D call: TRBD1 (5 bases). CDR1 SGDLS and CDR2 YYNGEE come from the germline V gene. V gave up 4 bases and J gave up 0 bases, with 17 bases separating them. The CDR3 sequence is 17 residues long. The chain's CDR3 is CASSPHAGGTSGNTIYF. CDR3 nucleotide sequence: TGTGCCAGCAGCCCTCATGCTGGGGGGACCTCTGGAAACACCATATATTTT.

This clone was seen more than once but under ten times. The CDR3 region is CASTSSLVGNEQFF. The CDR3 DNA sequence: TGTGCCAGCACCTCCTCCCTAGTAGGCAATGAGCAGTTCTTC. The rearrangement links TRBV28 to TRBJ2-1; D ambiguous. Germline V lookup: CDR1 MDHEN, CDR2 SYDVKM. The CDR3 sequence is 14 residues long. Trimming pared 7 bases from V and 6 bases from J, leaving 16 bases between.

This chain links TRBV20-1 with TRBJ2-3; D not certain. Germline V CDR1 and CDR2: DFQATT, SNEGSKA (reference sequence). Trimming stripped 4 bases from V and 5 bases from J, with 7 bases between. This CDR3 is 11 amino acids long. CDR3 in amino acids: CSATLRDTQYF. CDR3 nucleotides: TGCAGTGCTACCCTCCGAGATACGCAGTATTTT.

This chain joins TRBV7-9 and TRBJ1-6; D is undetermined. CDR3 size: 12 residues. Germline CDR1 reads SEHNR; CDR2 reads FQNEAQ (reference sequence). V lost 6 bases, J lost 10 bases, and 10 bases lay in between. CDR3 in amino acids: CASSPEGSPLHF. CDR3 in DNA: TGTGCCAGCAGTCCAGAGGGATCACCCCTCCACTTT.

The V and J genes are TRBV5-1 and TRBJ1-2; 7 bases agree with TRBD1. This CDR3 comprises 16 residues. Germline loops: CDR1 SGHRS, CDR2 YFSETQ. With V trimmed by 1 base and J by 3 bases, 9 bases remained unmatched. The CDR3 DNA reads TGCGCCAGCAGCTTGTCGATGACAGGGTTTGACTATGGCTACACCTTC. Translated: CASSLSMTGFDYGYTF.

The V and J genes are TRBV5-4 and TRBJ1-2; D is uncertain. Trimming removed 0 bases at V and 5 bases at J, with 5 bases between. Germline-derived CDR1 and CDR2 are SGHNT and YYREEE (reference sequence). The CDR3 totals 12 residues. CDR3 region: CASSLEAYGYTF. CDR3 DNA sequence: TGTGCCAGCAGCTTGGAAGCATATGGCTACACCTTC. Combining the CDR3 with reference TRBV5-4 and TRBJ1-2 gives the whole variable domain ETGVTQSPTHLIKTRGQQVTLRCSSQSGHNTVSWYQQALGQGPQFIFQYYREEENGRGNFPPRFSGLQFPNYSSELNVNALELDDSALYLCASSLEAYGYTFGSGTRLTVV.

CDR3 loop: CATGADTQYF. In nucleotides, the CDR3 is TGTGCTACTGGGGCAGATACGCAGTATTTT. The rearrangement uses TRBV19 and TRBJ2-3; D is ambiguous. The CDR3 loop spans 10 amino acids. CDR1 and CDR2 from the germline V gene are LNHDA and SQIVND (reference sequence).

A few counts support this clone. The chain has TRBV6-5 and TRBJ2-7, with 9 bases identical to TRBD1. Unmatched junction bases numbered 9, after V lost 6 bases and J lost 3 bases. Germline loops: CDR1 MNHEY, CDR2 SVGAGI. The CDR3 is made up of 15 amino acids. CDR3 loop: CASREPGTGYYEQYF. CDR3 DNA sequence: TGTGCCAGCAGAGAGCCCGGGACAGGGTACTACGAGCAGTACTTC.

The chain uses TRBV5-3 and TRBJ2-7; unclear D gene. TRBV5-3 is designated an ORF whose function remains uncertain. There are 11 residues in the CDR3. V was shortened by 3 bases and J by 5 bases, with 6 bases between the two germline ends. The CDR3 DNA is TGTGCCAGAAGCTCCCCTCACGAGCAGTACTTC. This translates into CARSSPHEQYF.

The V gene is TRBV19, the J gene TRBJ1-4, with no clear D. The CDR3 has 13 amino acids. Germline V lookup: CDR1 LNHDA, CDR2 SQIVND (reference sequence). Trimming pared 7 bases from V and 7 bases from J, leaving 13 bases between. DNA of the CDR3: TGTGCCAGTACGCGGAGTCCGGCTGAAAAACTGTTTTTT. Residues: CASTRSPAEKLFF.

The V call is TRBV4-3, the J call TRBJ1-6, with a weak D call TRBD1 (5 bases). Trimming pared 4 bases from V and 12 bases from J, leaving 16 bases between. CDR3 length equals 14 residues. The V gene's germline CDR1 is LGHNA and CDR2 YSLEER. CDR3 nucleotides: TGCGCCAGCAGCCCCCAACAGGTCCTAGTACCCCTCCACTTT. This translates into CASSPQQVLVPLHF.

V usage is TRBV27 and J usage is TRBJ2-5; 7 bases line up with TRBD1. Unmatched junction bases numbered 2, after V lost 3 bases and J lost 4 bases. This CDR3 contains 13 residues. In germline, CDR1 is MNHEY, CDR2 SMNVEV (reference sequence). CDR3 in amino acids: CASSFGQAETQYF. The CDR3 DNA reads TGTGCCAGCAGTTTCGGACAGGCAGAGACCCAGTACTTC.

In its sample, this clone ranks as medium-sized (0.01 to 0.1%). The V and J genes are TRBV4-3 and TRBJ2-5, with TRBD2 matching over 11 bases. Germline CDR1 and CDR2: LGHNA and YSLEER. V was pared by 0 bases and J by 2 bases, with 2 bases of the junction left unmatched. CDR3 size: 16 residues. Here the CDR3 reads CASSQEGLAEQETQYF. DNA for the CDR3: TGCGCCAGCAGCCAAGAGGGACTAGCGGAACAAGAGACCCAGTACTTC.

This clone was found once. The chain couples TRBV5-1 to TRBJ1-1; 7 bases fit TRBD1. From germline, CDR1 is SGHRS and CDR2 YFSETQ. V dropped 4 bases and J dropped 1; count of bases not matched to a gene: 7. The CDR3 runs 15 residues. The CDR3: CASSPGGDRNTEAFF. DNA for the CDR3: TGCGCCAGCAGCCCCGGGGGGGACAGGAACACTGAAGCTTTCTTT. Filled out from reference TRBV5-1 and TRBJ1-1, the complete variable domain reads KAGVTQTPRYLIKTRGQQVTLSCSPISGHRSVSWYQQTPGQGLQFLFEYFSETQRNKGNFPGRFSGRQFSNSRSEMNVSTLELGDSALYLCASSPGGDRNTEAFFGQGTRLTVV.

The rearrangement joins TRBV27 to TRBJ2-3, with 14 bases lining up with TRBD2. The CDR3 runs to 16 residues. Germline V lookup: CDR1 MNHEY, CDR2 SMNVEV (reference sequence). V lost 8 bases, J lost 4 bases, and 8 bases stayed unmatched. In DNA form, the CDR3 reads TGTGCCAGCTCCGGACTAGCGGGGGGTGGGGCAGATACGCAGTATTTT. The encoded protein is CASSGLAGGGADTQYF.

The genes are TRBV7-8 and TRBJ1-2, with D possibly being TRBD1 (5 bases). V lost 3 bases to trimming and J lost 2 bases, with 10 bases between them. The germline CDR1 and CDR2 sequences are SGHVS and FQNEAQ. This CDR3 is 14 amino acids long. The CDR3 loop reads CASSLEEGNYGYTF. The CDR3 DNA reads as TGTGCCAGCAGCTTGGAGGAGGGGAACTATGGCTACACCTTC.

The CDR3 region is CASSLDQGTDTQYF. The CDR3 nucleotides are TGCGCCAGCAGCTTGGACCAGGGGACAGATACGCAGTATTTT. The chain recombines TRBV5-1 with TRBJ2-3, with D possibly being TRBD1 (6 bases). Germline lookup yields CDR1 SGHRS and CDR2 YFSETQ. The CDR3 sequence is 14 residues long. Trimming took 0 bases from V and 3 from J, leaving 8 bases between them.